This TCR beta chain appears in the sequencing data of a study of shared clonotypes between healthy human individuals. Evenly divided among several immunoSEQ plates was the genomic DNA of each subset. The data were produced by immunoSEQ multiplex PCR, yet TCRdb's version contains in-frame clones alone and is incomplete. Among over a million clones listed, 60% to 80% were seen once. Notes on the study in general: The naive CD4 repertoires of several donors were compared, and approximately 5.3% of clonotypes were shared.

CD4+ cells underwent separation, giving CD45RA+ naive and CD45RA-negative memory subsets. Details on this clone: Its antigen is unknown.

This CDR3 contains 14 residues. Germline values: CDR1 SNHLY, CDR2 FYNNEI. Germline trimming cut 4 bases from V and 7 bases from J; bases unmatched to any gene: 9. The material sequenced was memory CD4+ T cells sorted from blood. The subset is: CD45RA-negative fraction. The chain recombines TRBV2 with TRBJ1-2; 7 positions match TRBD1. The sequence was collected from a man aged 18 to 30 in good health. DNA of the CDR3: TGTGCCAGCAGTGGCAGAAACACAGGGGCTGGCTACACCTTC. This encodes CASSGRNTGAGYTF.